This T cell receptor (beta chain) derives from a study of blood T cell repertoires in COVID-19 (dated by TCRdb to 2020 to 2021). Turning to the overall study: The collaborator samples originated in the United States, Italy and Spain and spanned the acute and convalescent phases of COVID-19. The prospective study material was composed of cDNA or gDNA derived from T cells, B-cell-depleted T cells, or PBMCs. The dataset comprised deeply sampled blood TCRbeta repertoires from subjects exposed to, actively infected with, or recovered from COVID-19. The repertoires were released in a freely available public database intended as a resource for research on the immune response to SARS-CoV-2. The samples were drawn from the first 160 participants of the ongoing ImmuneRACE study and from about 1,200 subjects provided by 6 global collaborators. A de-identified subject ID, COVID-19 status, age in years and sex were almost always included in the sample metadata. Where HLA class I and class II types were available, the types were taken from metadata supplied by the sample provider, not from assay-based typing.

Whole blood was collected in K2EDTA tubes by collaborating institutions according to the institutions' own protocols. For TCRbeta analysis, collaborator samples were shipped as frozen whole blood, as isolated PBMCs, or as DNA extracted from either sample type. At the junction V is shortened by 3 bases and J by 5 bases; bases outside the gene matches: 5. CDR1 and CDR2 are drawn from the germline V gene (reference sequence): GTSNPN, SVGIG. Measured from the cysteine to the phenylalanine, the CDR3 is 13 residues long. Only CDR3 DNA is held: 39 bases, read in frame from base 1. TCRbeta CDR3 regions were amplified from genomic DNA by means of the immunoSEQ Assay, a bias-controlled multiplex PCR. The authors' analysis ran thus. The number of nucleated cells in each sample was estimated by amplification of reference gene primers within the assay. To quantify the absolute abundance of each unique TCRbeta CDR3 rearrangement, sequence reads were collapsed and filtered. For each sample, productive Simpson clonality was calculated as the square root of Simpson's diversity index across productive rearrangements. Here the immuneACCESS table is served through TCRdb, limited to in-frame sequences with V and J called. Missing clones are a known gap in these copies; in checked studies unresolved V genes cover under half, and the rest lacks a known reason. The DNA gave D and trimming, while V, J and clone size come from that table. The sample data list approximately 210,000 clones, and approximately 86% of these were observed just once. The top ten hold just over 0.7% of the sample.

In the case of this clone: What antigen it recognizes has not been identified. No clone much larger than this one lies a single base away; base qualities are absent.

Paper-wide results and their limitations: How much clinical and demographic metadata was included differed by source and by participant, and the metadata was provided uncurated.

The clonotype was recovered from a middle-aged man with acute or convalescent COVID-19. The V and J segments used are TRBV30 and TRBJ2-3; 7 bases in between match TRBD2. The sample was peripheral blood. The DNA sequence follows: TGTGCCTGGAGGTGGGGGGAGGGAGATACGCAGTATTTT. Its translation reads: CAWRWGEGDTQYF.